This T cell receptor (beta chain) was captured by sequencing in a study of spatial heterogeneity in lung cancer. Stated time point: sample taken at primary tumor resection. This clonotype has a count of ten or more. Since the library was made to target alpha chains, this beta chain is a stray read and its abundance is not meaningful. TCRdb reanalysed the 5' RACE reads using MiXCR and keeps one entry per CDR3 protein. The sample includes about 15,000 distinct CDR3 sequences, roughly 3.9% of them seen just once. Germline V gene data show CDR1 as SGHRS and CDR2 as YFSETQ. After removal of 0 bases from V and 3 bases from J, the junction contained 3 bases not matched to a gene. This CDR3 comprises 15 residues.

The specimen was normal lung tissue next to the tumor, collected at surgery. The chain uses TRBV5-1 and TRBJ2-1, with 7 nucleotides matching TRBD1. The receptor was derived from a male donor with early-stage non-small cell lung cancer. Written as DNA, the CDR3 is TGCGCCAGCAGCTTGGGAGGGACAGTCTACAATGAGCAGTTCTTC. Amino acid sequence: CASSLGGTVYNEQFF.